The 7 T cell receptor beta chains below come from one sample, sequenced in a study of T cells in localized non-small cell lung cancer. The protocol was immunoSEQ multiplex PCR, while the TCRdb copy is restricted to in-frame clones and leaves out a portion. Seen here are approximately 35,000 clones, around 92% observed once, and the top ten hold around 2.1%. The sequencing here drew on peripheral blood, taken before any cancer treatment. The origin of the receptors is a female donor of 60 years or more with stage I lung adenocarcinoma.

This clone occurred once. This rearrangement joins TRBV6-5 to TRBJ1-1; TRBD1 matches at 8 bases. The V segment lost 8 bases and the J segment 10 bases; nucleotides outside the gene matches: 9. From germline, CDR1 is MNHEY and CDR2 SVGAGI. This CDR3 comprises 12 residues. CDR3 sequence: CASHTQGARAFF. In DNA form, the CDR3 reads TGTGCCAGCCATACCCAGGGGGCCCGAGCTTTCTTT.

This chain uses TRBV5-1 with TRBJ1-4, with 9 bases lining up with TRBD1. Germline V gene data show CDR1 as SGHRS and CDR2 as YFSETQ. J gave up 5 bases and V 1 base, and 9 bases lay outside the gene matches. This CDR3 is 17 amino acids long. CDR3 region: CASSLWDRAEGNEKLFF. CDR3 in DNA: TGCGCCAGCAGCTTGTGGGACAGGGCGGAAGGAAATGAAAAACTGTTTTTT.

The chain has TRBV6-5 and TRBJ1-1, with 7 bases that match TRBD1. V shed 5 bases, J shed 4 bases, and the junction held 7 bases outside the gene matches. From germline, CDR1 is MNHEY and CDR2 SVGAGI. The CDR3 totals 14 residues. DNA of the CDR3: TGTGCCAGCAGTAAACAGGGGATAGGCACTGAAGCTTTCTTT. It codes for CASSKQGIGTEAFF.

The CDR3 is CASSEATSGGINEQFF. Here the CDR3 DNA reads TGCGCCAGCAGTGAGGCGACTAGCGGGGGGATAAATGAGCAGTTCTTC. The rearrangement uses TRBV10-2 and TRBJ2-1; 13 nucleotides align to TRBD2. Trimming removed 2 bases from V and 7 bases from J; junction bases left unmatched: 5. The length of the CDR3 is 16 residues. Germline V gene data show CDR1 as WSHSY and CDR2 as SAAADI.

V usage is TRBV28 and J usage is TRBJ1-6; TRBD1 might be the D (5 bases). Germline values: CDR1 MDHEN, CDR2 SYDVKM. The CDR3 consists of 13 residues. Trimming cost V 5 bases and J 8 bases, with 10 bases left between them. The CDR3 here is CASSRQGDSPLHF. CDR3 nucleotides: TGTGCCAGCAGTAGGCAGGGAGATTCACCCCTCCACTTT.

V and J are TRBV20-1 and TRBJ1-2; D not resolved. CDR3 length: 11 residues. Germline V gene data show CDR1 as DFQATT and CDR2 as SNEGSKA (reference sequence). The ends were cut back, 6 bases at V and 4 bases at J, with 9 bases in the middle. The CDR3 nucleotides are TGCAGTGCCCACGGATCCTATGGCTACACCTTC. It yields the protein CSAHGSYGYTF.

This clone was counted once. This rearrangement joins TRBV9 to TRBJ2-7; TRBD1 aligns across 9 bases. The CDR3 consists of 14 residues. The J segment lost 6 bases and the V segment lost 0 bases, leaving 4 bases of the junction unmatched. The V gene's germline CDR1 is SGDLS and CDR2 YYNGEE. The CDR3 DNA reads as TGTGCCAGCAGCGTAGCTACAGGGGGCGGCGAGCAGTACTTC. Translating it yields CASSVATGGGEQYF.